The text below deals with one TCR beta chain. The sample holds many counts of this clonotype. Its antigen specificity is not known. Base qualities are not provided; no much larger clone lies one nucleotide away. Libraries were prepared through 5' RACE. The instrument given in TCRdb is NextSeq 500. The TCR library protocol attached unique molecular identifiers to individual cDNA molecules to correct for sequencing error and PCR bias. Sequencing covered both TCR alpha and beta chains, and within each sample the abundances of alpha and beta sequences were tightly co-correlated. The authors' analysis ran thus. Decombinator V4 was used to perform V gene, J gene and CDR3 annotation of TCR sequences. Expanded TCRs were defined as changing significantly between any two time points under a Poisson model with p below 0.0001. TCR abundances were normalised to the total number of TCRs sequenced per sample and were expressed as counts per million. MAIT TCRs were defined by TRAV1-2 paired with TRAJ12, TRAJ20 or TRAJ33, and iNKT TCRs by TRAV10 paired with TRAJ18. VDJdb, accessed 1 November 2021, was searched for CMV, EBV and SARS-CoV-2 annotated TCRs, excluding TCRs annotated for multiple antigens. TCRdb reran the public reads through fastp at Q25 and MiXCR, keeping productive beta chains. Every distinct CDR3 protein forms one entry, paired with its most common genes and DNA. The V and J calls and clone size are TCRdb's, not the authors'. The sample table holds more than 65,000 distinct CDR3 sequences, of which 13% were seen once. The top ten clonotypes cover less than 1.5% of the sample.

This was a case-control study nested in a cohort of healthcare workers in London, UK, who had nasopharyngeal swab PCR tests and blood samples taken every week. Between 23 and 31 March 2020, the week of the UK lockdown, healthcare workers were enrolled and then followed up weekly for as long as 16 weeks. The data originate from a study of early T cells in non-severe SARS-CoV-2 infection (dated by TCRdb to about 2021). Study-level background: TCR sequencing used bulk RNA from unsorted whole blood, so alpha and beta chains could not be paired. Study-wide findings and limitations: VDJdb matching was skewed toward anti-spike CD8 responses and likely underestimated virus-specific expansions, missing private and CD4 specificities.

Including the terminal cysteine and phenylalanine, the CDR3 comprises 16 residues. Only the CDR3 DNA stays, 48 bases, in frame from base 1. Relative to germline, V is 0 bases shorter and J is 1 base shorter, with 12 bases between their ends. This chain is built from TRBV12-3 or TRBV12-4 and TRBJ1-1; there is no confident call for the D gene. Sequences were obtained from whole blood. This clonotype was obtained from an adult who was a healthcare worker with PCR-confirmed SARS-CoV-2 infection or an uninfected control (not recorded which). The DNA reads TGTGCCAGCAGTTTAGCGCTCTCCAGGAGGAACACTGAAGCTTTCTTT. Its translation reads: CASSLALSRRNTEAFF.